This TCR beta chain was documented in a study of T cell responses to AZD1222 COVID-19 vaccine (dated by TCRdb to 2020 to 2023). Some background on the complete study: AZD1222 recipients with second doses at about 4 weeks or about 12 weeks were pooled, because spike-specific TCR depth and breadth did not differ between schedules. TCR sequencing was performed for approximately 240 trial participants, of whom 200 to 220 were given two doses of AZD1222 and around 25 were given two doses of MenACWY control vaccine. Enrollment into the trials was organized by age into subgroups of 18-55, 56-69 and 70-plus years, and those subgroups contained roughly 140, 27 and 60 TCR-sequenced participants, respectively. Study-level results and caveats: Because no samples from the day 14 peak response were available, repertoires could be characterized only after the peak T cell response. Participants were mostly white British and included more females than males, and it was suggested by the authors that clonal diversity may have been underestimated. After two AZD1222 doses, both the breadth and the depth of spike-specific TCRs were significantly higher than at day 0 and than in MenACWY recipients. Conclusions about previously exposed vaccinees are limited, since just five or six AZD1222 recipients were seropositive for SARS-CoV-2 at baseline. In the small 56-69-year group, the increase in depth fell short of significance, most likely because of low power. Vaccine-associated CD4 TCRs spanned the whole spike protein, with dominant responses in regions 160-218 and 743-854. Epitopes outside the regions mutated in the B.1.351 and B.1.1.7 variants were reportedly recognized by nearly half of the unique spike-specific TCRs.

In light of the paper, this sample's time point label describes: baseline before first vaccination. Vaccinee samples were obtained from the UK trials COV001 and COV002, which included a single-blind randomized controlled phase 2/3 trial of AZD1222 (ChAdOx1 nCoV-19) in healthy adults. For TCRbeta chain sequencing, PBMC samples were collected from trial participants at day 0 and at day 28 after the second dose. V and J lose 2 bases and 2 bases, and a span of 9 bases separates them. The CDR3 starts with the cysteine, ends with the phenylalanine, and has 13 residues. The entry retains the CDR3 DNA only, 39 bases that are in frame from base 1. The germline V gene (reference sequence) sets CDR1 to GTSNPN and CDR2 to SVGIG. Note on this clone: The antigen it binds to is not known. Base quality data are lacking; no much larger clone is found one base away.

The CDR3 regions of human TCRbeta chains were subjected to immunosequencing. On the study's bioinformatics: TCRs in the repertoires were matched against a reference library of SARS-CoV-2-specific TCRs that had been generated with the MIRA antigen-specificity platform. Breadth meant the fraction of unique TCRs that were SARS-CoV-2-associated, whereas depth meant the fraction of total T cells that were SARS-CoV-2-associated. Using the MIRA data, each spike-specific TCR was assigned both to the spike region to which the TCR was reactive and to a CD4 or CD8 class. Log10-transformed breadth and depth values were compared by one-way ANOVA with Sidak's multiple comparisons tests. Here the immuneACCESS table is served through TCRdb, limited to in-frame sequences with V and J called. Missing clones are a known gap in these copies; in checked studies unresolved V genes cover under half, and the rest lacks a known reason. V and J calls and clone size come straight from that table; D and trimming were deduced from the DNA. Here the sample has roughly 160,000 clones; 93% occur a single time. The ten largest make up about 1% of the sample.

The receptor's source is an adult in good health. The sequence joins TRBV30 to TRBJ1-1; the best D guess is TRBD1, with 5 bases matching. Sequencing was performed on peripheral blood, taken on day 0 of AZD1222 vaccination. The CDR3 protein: CAWSLGVNTEAFF. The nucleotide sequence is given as TGTGCCTGGAGTCTGGGGGTCAACACTGAAGCTTTCTTT.